This is a list of T cell receptor beta chains from one sample in a study of cytomegalovirus exposure and HLA in healthy donors. Here immunoSEQ multiplex PCR was the method, and the copy in TCRdb shows in-frame clones only, minus some. The sample has 110,000 or so clones; around 68% are singletons. Material: PBMCs. These receptor sequences come from a woman aged 40-49 years in good health and CMV-seropositive. Both conserved end residues are trimmed from each CDR3. The order of the fields is V gene, J gene, CDR3 protein.

>TRBV5-1|TRBJ1-3
ASSGDWTGDGNTIY
>TRBV15|TRBJ1-1
ATSPGGGIAEAF
>TRBV19|TRBJ1-2
ASSQGNNYGYT
>TRBV2|TRBJ1-1
ASRPDSPEAF
>TRBV7-6|TRBJ2-1
ASSLGGGRRNEQF
>TRBV6-5|TRBJ2-7
ASSYGNSYEQY
>TRBV5-8|TRBJ2-5
ASSLGQGARETQY
>TRBV30|TRBJ2-2
AWSGRTSGSNVKAARELF
>TRBV27|TRBJ2-3
ASSSPVTDTQY
>TRBV5-6|TRBJ2-2
ASSLVTGTGELF
>TRBV7-9|TRBJ2-3
ASSFGQGTGSTDTQY
>TRBV6-1|TRBJ2-3
ASSKGHITDTQY
>TRBV6-1|TRBJ2-5
ASRRTSGGQETQY
>TRBV11-3|TRBJ2-1
ASSSIAWSHNEQF
>TRBV6-1|TRBJ2-7
ASSEGLSSGAYEQY
>TRBV15|TRBJ2-5
ATSRDLTGETQY
>TRBV4-1|TRBJ1-2
ASSPSLDYGYT
>TRBV6-1|TRBJ2-5
ASSRLAEQETQY
>TRBV2|TRBJ2-1
ASTAGLTYNEQF
>TRBV14|TRBJ1-4
ASSPQGARVGKLF
>TRBV27|TRBJ2-3
ASSLRSVSTDTQY
>TRBV7-9|TRBJ2-2
ASSLGLAGVPGELF
>TRBV18|TRBJ1-2
ASSLPTGMNGYT
>TRBV19|TRBJ1-4
ASTLTGLDEKLF
>TRBV5-4|TRBJ2-5
ASSWRDRKETQY
>TRBV15|TRBJ1-5
ATSRTGGWRNQPQH
>TRBV5-6|TRBJ2-1
ASSYNPGQYNEQF
>TRBV30|TRBJ2-3
AWSGQGGDAQY
>TRBV9|TRBJ1-2
ASSVALPGSGGYT
>TRBV19|TRBJ2-5
ASSPRTGQETQY
>TRBV6-5|TRBJ2-3
ASSYSTSTDTQY
>TRBV30|TRBJ2-6
AWIPGHYSGANVLT
>TRBV11-3|.
ASTRLGQSYEQY
>TRBV28|TRBJ1-6
ASSLLEAGQGNSPLH
>TRBV6-5|TRBJ1-2
ASSYSDSRYGYT
>TRBV10-1|TRBJ2-1
ASSEWPTSGRAGNEQF
>TRBV6-1|TRBJ1-2
ASSQTGLGYT
>TRBV5-1|TRBJ2-1
ASSLGETSNNEQF
>TRBV19|TRBJ2-3
ASSILDWTSTDTQY
>TRBV18|TRBJ1-2
ASSPWDNRGYGYT
>TRBV6-5|TRBJ1-5
ASSYSSADQPQH
>TRBV19|TRBJ2-7
ASSIRSSQGFEQY
>TRBV2|TRBJ1-5
ASRGHRGRGNQPQH
>TRBV13|TRBJ2-7
ASSQGTANYEQY
>TRBV4-1|TRBJ1-1
ASSQGNRDPNTEAF
>TRBV28|TRBJ2-7
ASSLRDRVNEQY
>TRBV5-4|TRBJ2-1
ASSFSGQGAWEQF
>TRBV6-5|TRBJ2-7
ASRRTASSYEQY
>TRBV10-3|TRBJ2-5
AISDSPRTGGRETQY
>TRBV4-1|TRBJ1-4
ASSQARDVANEKLF
>TRBV9|TRBJ1-2
ASTLTAANYGYT
>TRBV29-1|TRBJ2-7
SVEDRDGGIPRYEQY
>TRBV5-6|TRBJ1-6
ASSPSHRASYNSPLH
>TRBV9|TRBJ1-1
ASSTDRGGDTEAF
>TRBV4-1|TRBJ1-1
ASSQDRAAF
>TRBV11-1|TRBJ1-1
ASSLSQGNTEAF
>TRBV19|TRBJ2-4
ASSDSGLAKNIQY
>TRBV5-6|TRBJ1-4
ASSLTALRREKLF